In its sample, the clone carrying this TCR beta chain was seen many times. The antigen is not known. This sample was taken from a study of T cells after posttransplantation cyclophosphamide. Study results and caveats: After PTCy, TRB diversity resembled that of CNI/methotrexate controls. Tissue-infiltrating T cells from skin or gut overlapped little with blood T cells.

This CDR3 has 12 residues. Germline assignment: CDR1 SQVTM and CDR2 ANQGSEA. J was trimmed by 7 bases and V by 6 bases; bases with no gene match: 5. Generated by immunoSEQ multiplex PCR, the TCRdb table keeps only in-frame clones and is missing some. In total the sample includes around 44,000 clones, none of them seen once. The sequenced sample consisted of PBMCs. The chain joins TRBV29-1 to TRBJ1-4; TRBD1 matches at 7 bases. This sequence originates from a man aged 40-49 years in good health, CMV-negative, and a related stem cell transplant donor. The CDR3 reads CSVTGSGEKLFF. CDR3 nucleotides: TGCAGCGTGACAGGGTCAGGTGAAAAACTGTTTTTT.